This T cell receptor (beta chain) was sequenced during a study of cytomegalovirus exposure and HLA in healthy donors (dated by TCRdb to about 2017). Regarding the complete study: According to an earlier analysis of a few hundred of the donors, about 179 million T cells yielded over 90 million unique TCR beta sequences and 276 Gb of sequence data. An early release covering over 500 HLA-typed donors comprised 300 to 350 gigabases of sequencing data and roughly 85 million unique TCR sequences. Of the roughly 400 genotyped donors, around 81% fell in the genetic ancestry cluster associated with self-reported Caucasian donors. The study aimed to test whether signatures of past pathogen exposure could be identified by cataloging public T cell receptors. Using immunosequencing, the study profiled T cell repertoires from 666 subjects and related those repertoires to cytomegalovirus serostatus. Along with the approximately 650-subject first cohort, a separate validation cohort of about 110 different subjects was used. The study combined high-throughput TCR immunosequencing, statistical association of individual TCRs with disease status, and machine learning to predict cytomegalovirus infection status. To study patterns of TCR occurrence, a later analysis re-analyzed previously published TCR beta repertoires from hundreds of donors and added high-resolution HLA genotyping. Rather than using new phenotypic data, the later analysis identified candidate immune exposures from TCR beta sequences and from how often those sequences occurred across donors. An earlier analysis of more than 450 of the donors used high-throughput TCR beta sequencing to judge whether each TCR beta V gene segment behaved as functional or pseudogenic. Donor age, sex, ethnicity and CMV serostatus were collected together with the repertoire data. A later genetic analysis took genome-wide SNP genotypes for about three fifths of the 666 donors and used that subset as a discovery cohort. Every repertoire in the discovery cohort had been generated on one and the same sequencing platform. Both class I and class II loci were covered by HLA typing, at four-digit resolution. Typing coverage varied by locus: roughly 629-640 donors for A, B, C, DRB1 and DQB1; approximately 560 for DQA1; approximately 610 for DPA1; approximately 470 for DPB1. Roughly 5 DR-DQ haplotypes were handled as single units for association and clustering because linkage in the cohort was strong. Among some 400 genotyped donors of the cohort, an average of approximately 250,000 unique TCR beta nucleotide sequences were sequenced per donor, around 18% of them non-productive. The full study reports these points: A later analysis associated 16,951 TCR beta sequences with specific HLA alleles at a false discovery rate of 0.05. A group of highly shared sequence variants was considered likely to be a technical artifact of the sequencing pipeline. According to a later genetic analysis, donors in an Asian-associated ancestry cluster had fewer N-insertions in productive TCRs than the approximately 630-donor mean. A total of fewer than 200 TCR beta chains were listed by the study as associated with cytomegalovirus. A further reported finding was that TCR beta sequences accurately predicted the HLA-A and HLA-B alleles for most subjects in the first cohort. In a later analysis, TCR association rates were found to vary across HLA loci, with the most associated TCRs seen for DRB1 alleles and the fewest for HLA-C alleles. The only immune exposure information available for the cohort was CMV serostatus. Sequencing depth was assumed to be roughly uniform across donors in the presence/absence analyses, though that assumption may not hold. Three of the identified cytomegalovirus-associated TCR beta chains were confirmed in vitro to be specific for cytomegalovirus antigens. Most TCR sequences were seen in very few donors, while some public TCRs were found in many individuals. Strong co-occurrence of HLA alleles, especially DR and DQ, made assigning TCR associations to individual alleles difficult. In an earlier analysis of 450 to 750 of the donors, most TCR beta V segments appeared in productive rearrangements about 90% or about 30% of the time, broadly matching IMGT annotations. Only TCR beta chains were sequenced in this cohort, and the absence of alpha or paired-chain data limited detectable features. In a later genetic analysis, a missense DCLRE1C variant was associated with V-gene and J-gene trimming of TCR beta chains, and the association was replicated in an independent cohort. Because the 87-base-pair reads could not distinguish some IMGT-functional V segments, including TRBV6-2 and TRBV6-3, those segments were excluded. The authors suggested that the approach could potentially be extended to other disease states and immunological phenotypes. The classifier was reported to diagnose cytomegalovirus status with high specificity and sensitivity in both the original cohort and the validation cohort. Because some donors lacked HLA typing at each locus, the association tests relied only on the typed subset. Linkage disequilibrium might explain the correlated functional status among segregating V segments, but an unknown experimental factor could not be ruled out. Roughly 17 rarely observed V segments, including chromosome 9 orphons, were excluded from the earlier analysis of about 610 of the donors because counts were too low. According to a later analysis, most CMV-associated TCR beta chains appeared to be HLA-restricted, and the HLA associations seemed to be driven largely by CMV exposure. A later analysis reported that several top co-occurrence clusters appeared linked to parvovirus B19, influenza, CMV and Epstein-Barr virus. In a later analysis, HLA-associated TCR beta chains showed more clonal expansion and lower generation probabilities than non-associated chains that were equally common.

Compared with germline, V lacks 5 bases and J lacks 0 bases; bases without a gene match: 6. Reading from cysteine to phenylalanine, the CDR3 counts 15 amino acids. Of the read, only the CDR3 DNA is kept; its 45 bases are in frame from base 1. CDR1 and CDR2 are drawn from the germline V gene: MDHEN, SYDVKM. To note about this clone: Its antigen has not been determined. Per-base quality was not reported, and no clone a single base away is much larger than it.

The cohort comprised approximately 700 healthy bone marrow donors. At the time of sampling, all cohort members were nominally healthy, though unrecorded immune exposures were likely present. The donor tested CMV seronegative and was one of the 352 seronegative cohort members. A peripheral blood sample was provided by each donor, and peripheral blood mononuclear cells were used for TCR beta sequencing. Genomic DNA extraction from the blood cell samples was performed with the Qiagen DNeasy Blood Extraction Kit. The library was obtained by the immunoSEQ multiplex PCR assay. The multiplex PCR relied on a mix of 60 forward primers for TCR Vbeta segments and 13 reverse primers for TCR Jbeta segments. The CDR3 region of rearranged TCR beta genes was amplified from genomic DNA with a multiplex PCR assay. Amplified TCR beta libraries were sequenced as 87-base-pair reads on the Illumina HiSeq System. The paper's processing steps were these. Across the roughly 700 repertoires, a later analysis counted tens of millions of unique TCR beta chains, roughly 11 million of which were shared by at least two donors. Raw reads were error-corrected and collapsed into unique sequences with a nearest-neighbor algorithm that merged closely related sequences to remove PCR and sequencing errors. V, D and J gene segments were assigned by aligning CDR3 sequences to IMGT reference sequences. For a sequence to be retained, a match of at least six nucleotides was required to both a V gene segment and a J gene segment. Rearrangements were classified as productive when the CDR3 lacked stop codons and remained in frame with V and J, and all other rearrangements were classified as non-productive. CDR3 was defined by IMGT convention, running from the second conserved V-encoded cysteine to the conserved J-encoded phenylalanine. Sequences without an unambiguous match to a single V gene segment were excluded from the earlier analysis of about 630 of the donors. In an earlier analysis of approximately 550 of the donors, V segments were called functional above 56.7% productive rearrangements and were called segregating when the between-donor standard deviation exceeded 5%. A statistical classification framework was built to diagnose cytomegalovirus status from the catalog of TCR beta chain sequences. V and J gene assignment, in a later analysis, came from comparing TCR nucleotide sequences with IMGT/GENE-DB human TR gene sequences. The TCRdist pipeline was used in a later analysis to assign CDR3 sequences and most-parsimonious VDJ recombination scenarios. A later analysis defined each TCR beta chain by its CDR3 amino acid sequence plus V-gene family, and excluded reads lacking a unique V-gene family. A later analysis removed 500 to 600 highly shared, low-generation-probability nucleotide sequences to deal with suspected cross-contamination and a sequencing artifact. For each public chain, a later analysis derived a clonal expansion index from normalized ranks of inferred template counts within each repertoire. Generation probabilities in a later analysis came from a VDJ recombination model fitted to out-of-frame rearrangements, and those results were checked against IGoR. Hypergeometric tests were used in a later analysis to score TCR-TCR, TCR-HLA and TCR-CMV co-occurrence, with a repertoire-size bias correction applied to the TCR pairs. A later analysis estimated false discovery rates by permuting HLA or CMV assignments 20 times. In a later analysis, co-occurring TCRs were grouped using DBSCAN, and TCRdist sequence similarity was added for clustering within HLA-allele-positive subsets. For co-occurrence clustering, repertoires with fewer than 30,000 or more than 120,000 public chains were excluded, along with several repertoires with anomalous nucleotide sharing. This is the immuneACCESS table as TCRdb keeps it, with only in-frame sequences that have V and J called. A part of the clones is gone; compared with another copy, unresolved V genes explain less than half, and the rest is unexplained. The DNA was the basis for D and trimming; V, J and clone size are from that table. The sample yields about 150,000 clones; about three quarters were counted once. The ten largest clones take up 0.5% to 0.85% of the sample.

Here the chain combines TRBV28 and TRBJ2-7; the junction holds 8 bases that match TRBD1. The TCR comes from a male donor in good health and CMV-seronegative. The sample was PBMCs. This receptor has the CDR3 CASSPGDRSSYEQYF. The nucleotide sequence reads as follows: TGTGCCAGCAGTCCCGGGGACAGGTCCTCCTACGAGCAGTACTTC.